This TCR beta chain was found in a study of blood T cell repertoires in COVID-19 (dated by TCRdb to the early 2020s). Context from the whole study: Collaborator samples came from the United States, Italy and Spain and covered acute and convalescent phases of COVID-19. HLA class I and class II types, where available, came from metadata supplied by the sample provider rather than from assay-based typing. Samples came from the ongoing ImmuneRACE study (first 160 participants) plus 1,254 subjects from 6 global collaborators. A de-identified subject ID, COVID-19 status, age in years and sex were almost always included in the sample metadata. Deeply sampled blood TCRbeta repertoires from subjects exposed to, actively infected with, or recovered from COVID-19 were included in the dataset. The repertoires were released in a freely available public database intended as a resource for research on the immune response to SARS-CoV-2. The material from the prospective study consisted of cDNA or gDNA derived from T cells, B-cell-depleted T cells, or PBMCs. Broad study findings and their caveats: The amount of clinical and demographic metadata varied by source and participant and was provided uncurated.

CDR1 and CDR2 were assigned from the germline V gene (reference sequence) as LNHNV and YYDKDF. From its cysteine to its phenylalanine, the CDR3 spans 15 amino acids. Of all the DNA, just the CDR3 is kept, 45 bases in frame from base 1. V and J are truncated by 0 bases and 6 bases respectively, leaving an intervening sequence of 9 bases. About this clone itself: No antigen is known for it. No base-level quality is on record; no much larger clone is a single base apart.

Samples from volunteer blood donors who had recovered from COVID-19 were contributed by a second Seattle source. Collaborating institutions collected whole blood in K2EDTA tubes following their own protocols. For TCRbeta analysis, collaborator samples were shipped as frozen whole blood, as isolated PBMCs, or as DNA extracted from either sample type. TCRbeta CDR3 regions were amplified from genomic DNA using the immunoSEQ Assay, a bias-controlled multiplex PCR. In the paper's pipeline: Nucleated cell counts per sample were estimated from amplification of reference gene primers within the assay. Sequence reads were collapsed and filtered to measure the absolute abundance of every unique TCRbeta CDR3 rearrangement. For each sample, productive Simpson clonality was calculated by taking the square root of Simpson's diversity index across productive rearrangements. Not all clones reach the TCRdb copy of this immuneACCESS table, which keeps in-frame sequences only. Checked studies attribute under half of the gap to unresolved V genes and leave the rest unexplained. V and J calls and clone size are those listed in that table; D and trimming were worked out from the DNA. The sample contains some 250,000 clones, just over 85% of them found a single time. The top ten hold 2% to 2.5% of the sample.

The sequence joins TRBV15 to TRBJ1-6; the best D guess is TRBD1, with 5 bases matching. The receptor comes from a man under 40 who had recovered from COVID-19. The specimen was peripheral blood. The CDR3 amino acid sequence is: CATSRDRGFNSPLHF. In nucleotides, the sequence is TGTGCCACCAGCAGAGATCGGGGGTTTAATTCACCCCTCCACTTT.